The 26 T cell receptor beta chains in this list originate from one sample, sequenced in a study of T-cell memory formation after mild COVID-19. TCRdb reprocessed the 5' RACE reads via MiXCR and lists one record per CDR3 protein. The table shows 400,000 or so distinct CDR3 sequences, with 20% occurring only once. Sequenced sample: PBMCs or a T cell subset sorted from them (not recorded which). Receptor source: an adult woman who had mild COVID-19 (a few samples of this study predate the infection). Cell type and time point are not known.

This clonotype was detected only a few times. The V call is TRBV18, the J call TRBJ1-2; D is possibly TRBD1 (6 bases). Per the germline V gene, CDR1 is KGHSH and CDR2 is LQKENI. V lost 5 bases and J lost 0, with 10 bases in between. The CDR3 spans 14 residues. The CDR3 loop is CASSSGQSNYGYTF. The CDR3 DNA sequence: TGTGCCAGCTCATCGGGACAATCTAACTATGGCTACACCTTC. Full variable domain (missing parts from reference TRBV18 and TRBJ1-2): NAGVMQNPRHLVRRRGQEARLRCSPMKGHSHVYWYRQLPEEGLKFMVYLQKENIIDESGMPKERFSAEFPKEGPSILRIQQVVRGDSAAYFCASSSGQSNYGYTFGSGTRLTVV.

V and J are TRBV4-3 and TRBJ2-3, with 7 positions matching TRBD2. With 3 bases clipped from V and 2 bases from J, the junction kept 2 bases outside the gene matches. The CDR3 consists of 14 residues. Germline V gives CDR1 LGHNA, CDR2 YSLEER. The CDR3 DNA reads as TGCGCCAGCAGCCAGCTAGCGGTCACAGATACGCAGTATTTT. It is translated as CASSQLAVTDTQYF.

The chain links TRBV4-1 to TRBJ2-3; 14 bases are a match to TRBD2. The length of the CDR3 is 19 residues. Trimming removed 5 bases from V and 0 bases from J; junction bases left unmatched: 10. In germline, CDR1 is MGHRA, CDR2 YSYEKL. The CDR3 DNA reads TGCGCCAGCAGCAGGACTAGCGGGGGGCAACGATCTAGCACAGATACGCAGTATTTT. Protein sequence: CASSRTSGGQRSSTDTQYF.

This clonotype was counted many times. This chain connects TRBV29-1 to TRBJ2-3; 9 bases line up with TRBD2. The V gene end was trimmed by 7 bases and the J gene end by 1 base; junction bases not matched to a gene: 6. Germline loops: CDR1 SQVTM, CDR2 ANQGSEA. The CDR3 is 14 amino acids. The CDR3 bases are TGCAGCGGGGGGGTAGCGGGAGGCACAGATACGCAGTATTTT. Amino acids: CSGGVAGGTDTQYF.

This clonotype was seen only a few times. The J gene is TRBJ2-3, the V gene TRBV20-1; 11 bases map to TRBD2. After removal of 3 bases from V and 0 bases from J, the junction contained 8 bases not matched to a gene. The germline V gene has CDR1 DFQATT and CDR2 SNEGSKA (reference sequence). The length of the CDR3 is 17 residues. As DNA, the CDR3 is TGCAGTGCTAGGGCCTCGTGGACTAGCGGGAGCACAGATACGCAGTATTTT. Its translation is CSARASWTSGSTDTQYF.

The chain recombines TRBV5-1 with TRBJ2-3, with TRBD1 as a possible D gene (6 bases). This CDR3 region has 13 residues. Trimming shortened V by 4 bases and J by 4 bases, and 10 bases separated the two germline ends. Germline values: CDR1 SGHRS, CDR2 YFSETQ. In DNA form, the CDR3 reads TGCGCCAGCAGCCCACAGGGAGCAGATACGCAGTATTTT. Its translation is CASSPQGADTQYF.

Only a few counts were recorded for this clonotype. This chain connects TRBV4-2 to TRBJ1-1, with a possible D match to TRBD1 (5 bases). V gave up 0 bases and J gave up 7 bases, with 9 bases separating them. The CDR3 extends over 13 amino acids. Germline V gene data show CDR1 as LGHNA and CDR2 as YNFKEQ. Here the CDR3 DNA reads TGTGCCAGCAGCCAAGACGCGGGGGTTGAAGCTTTCTTT. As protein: CASSQDAGVEAFF.

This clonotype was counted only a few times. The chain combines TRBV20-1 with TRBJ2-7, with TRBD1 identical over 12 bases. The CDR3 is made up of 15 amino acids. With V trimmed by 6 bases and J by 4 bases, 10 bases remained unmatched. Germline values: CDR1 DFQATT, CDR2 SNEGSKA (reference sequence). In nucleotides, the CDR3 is TGCAGTGCCATAAGCCGGGACAGGGGGCTGTACGAGCAGTACTTC. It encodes CSAISRDRGLYEQYF.

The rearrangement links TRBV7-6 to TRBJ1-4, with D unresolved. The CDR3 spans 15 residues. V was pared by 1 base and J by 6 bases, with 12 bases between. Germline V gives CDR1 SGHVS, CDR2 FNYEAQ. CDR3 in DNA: TGTGCCAGCAGCTTAGACCGGAGCCTTGATGAAAAACTGTTTTTT. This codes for CASSLDRSLDEKLFF.

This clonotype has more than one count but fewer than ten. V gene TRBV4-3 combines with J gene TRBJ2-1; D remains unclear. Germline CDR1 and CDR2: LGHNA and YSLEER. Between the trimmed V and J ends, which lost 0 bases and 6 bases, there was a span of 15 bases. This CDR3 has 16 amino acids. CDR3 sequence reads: CASSQDPSETFNEQFF. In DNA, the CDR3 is TGCGCCAGCAGCCAAGACCCGTCCGAGACGTTCAATGAGCAGTTCTTC.

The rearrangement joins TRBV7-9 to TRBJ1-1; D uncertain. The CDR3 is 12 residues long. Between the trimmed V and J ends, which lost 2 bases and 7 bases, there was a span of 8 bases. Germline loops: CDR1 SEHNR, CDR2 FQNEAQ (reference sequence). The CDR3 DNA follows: TGTGCCAGCAGCTTACCTAGGGTTGAAGCTTTCTTT. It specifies CASSLPRVEAFF.

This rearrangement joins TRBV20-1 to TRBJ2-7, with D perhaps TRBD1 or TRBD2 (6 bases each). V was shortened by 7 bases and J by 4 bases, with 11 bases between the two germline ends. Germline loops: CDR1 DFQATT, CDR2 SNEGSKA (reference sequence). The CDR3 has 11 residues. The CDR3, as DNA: TGCAGTGGTGGAGGGGGGTACGAGCAGTACTTC. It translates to CSGGGGYEQYF.

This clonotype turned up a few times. In DNA, the CDR3 is TGTGCCACCAGCAGCGGAGGCCCCTCTGGGGCCAACGTCCTGACTTTC. Amino acid sequence: CATSSGGPSGANVLTF. V and J are TRBV15 and TRBJ2-6; a weak D match, TRBD2 (5 bases). V was pared by 3 bases and J by 0 bases, with 9 bases between. The CDR3 contains 16 residues. The germline gives CDR1 LNHNV, CDR2 YYDKDF (reference sequence). Using reference TRBV15 and TRBJ2-6 for the parts outside the CDR3, the full variable domain is DAMVIQNPRYQVTQFGKPVTLSCSQTLNHNVMYWYQQKSSQAPKLLFHYYDKDFNNEADTPDNFQSRRPNTSFCFLDIRSPGLGDTAMYLCATSSGGPSGANVLTFGAGSRLTVL.

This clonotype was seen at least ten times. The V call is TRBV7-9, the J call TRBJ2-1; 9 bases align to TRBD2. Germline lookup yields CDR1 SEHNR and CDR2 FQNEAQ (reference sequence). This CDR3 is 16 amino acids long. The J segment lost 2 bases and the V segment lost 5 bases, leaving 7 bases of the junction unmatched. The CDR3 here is CASSPLAGDPYNEQFF. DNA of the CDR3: TGTGCCAGCAGCCCTTTAGCGGGAGACCCCTACAATGAGCAGTTCTTC.

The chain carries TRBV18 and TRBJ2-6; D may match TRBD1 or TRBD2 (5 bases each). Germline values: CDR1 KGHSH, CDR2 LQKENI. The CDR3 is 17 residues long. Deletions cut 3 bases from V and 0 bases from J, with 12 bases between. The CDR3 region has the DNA TGTGCCAGCTCACCCCGAAGTGGGGGCTCTGGGGCCAACGTCCTGACTTTC. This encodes CASSPRSGGSGANVLTF.

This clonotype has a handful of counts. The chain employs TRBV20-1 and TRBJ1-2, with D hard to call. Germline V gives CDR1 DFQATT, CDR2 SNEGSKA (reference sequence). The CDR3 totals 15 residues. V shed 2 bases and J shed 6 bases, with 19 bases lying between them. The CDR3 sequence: CSARSLLGSADGYTF. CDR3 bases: TGCAGTGCTAGATCTCTATTGGGGTCAGCTGATGGCTACACCTTC.

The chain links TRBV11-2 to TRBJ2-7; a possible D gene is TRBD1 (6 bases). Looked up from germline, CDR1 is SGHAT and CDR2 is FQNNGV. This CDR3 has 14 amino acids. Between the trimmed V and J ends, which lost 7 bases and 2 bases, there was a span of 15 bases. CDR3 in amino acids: CASTSIQGPYEQYF. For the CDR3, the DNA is TGTGCCAGCACGTCGATTCAGGGGCCCTACGAGCAGTACTTC.

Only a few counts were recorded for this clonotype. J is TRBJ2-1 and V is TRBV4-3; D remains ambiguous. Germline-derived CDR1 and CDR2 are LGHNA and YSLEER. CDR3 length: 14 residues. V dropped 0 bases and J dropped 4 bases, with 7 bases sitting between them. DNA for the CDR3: TGCGCCAGCAGCCAAGATTTGGGATACAATGAGCAGTTCTTC. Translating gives CASSQDLGYNEQFF.

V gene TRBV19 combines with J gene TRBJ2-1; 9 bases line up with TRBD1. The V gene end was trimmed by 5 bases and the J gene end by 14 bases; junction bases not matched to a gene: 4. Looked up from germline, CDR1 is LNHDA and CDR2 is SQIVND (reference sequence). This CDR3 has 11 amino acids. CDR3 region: CASSLGQGKFF. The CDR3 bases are TGTGCCAGTAGTTTAGGACAGGGGAAGTTCTTC.

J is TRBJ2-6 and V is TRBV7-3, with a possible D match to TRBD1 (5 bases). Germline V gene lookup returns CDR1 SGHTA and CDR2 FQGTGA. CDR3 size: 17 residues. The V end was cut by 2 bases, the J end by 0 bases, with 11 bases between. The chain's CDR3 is CASSLQGTGSGANVLTF. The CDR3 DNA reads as TGTGCCAGCAGCTTACAGGGAACAGGCTCTGGGGCCAACGTCCTGACTTTC. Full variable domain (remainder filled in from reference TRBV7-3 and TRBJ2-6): GAGVSQTPSNKVTEKGKYVELRCDPISGHTALYWYRQSLGQGPEFLIYFQGTGAADDSGLPNDRFFAVRPEGSVSTLKIQRTERGDSAVYLCASSLQGTGSGANVLTFGAGSRLTVL.

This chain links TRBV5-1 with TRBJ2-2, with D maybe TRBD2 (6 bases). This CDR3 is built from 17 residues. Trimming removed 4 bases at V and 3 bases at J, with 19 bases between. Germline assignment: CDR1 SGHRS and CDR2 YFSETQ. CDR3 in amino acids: CASSAEVAGTYTGELFF. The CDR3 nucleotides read TGCGCCAGCAGCGCGGAGGTGGCGGGAACGTACACCGGGGAGCTGTTTTTT.

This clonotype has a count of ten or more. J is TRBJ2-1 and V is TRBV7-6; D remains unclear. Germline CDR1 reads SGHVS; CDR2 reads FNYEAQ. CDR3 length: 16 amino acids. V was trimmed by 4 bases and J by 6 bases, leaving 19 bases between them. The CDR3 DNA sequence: TGTGCCAGCAGCTCCGGGCCCACAGTGCGTGGCAATGAGCAGTTCTTC. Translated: CASSSGPTVRGNEQFF.

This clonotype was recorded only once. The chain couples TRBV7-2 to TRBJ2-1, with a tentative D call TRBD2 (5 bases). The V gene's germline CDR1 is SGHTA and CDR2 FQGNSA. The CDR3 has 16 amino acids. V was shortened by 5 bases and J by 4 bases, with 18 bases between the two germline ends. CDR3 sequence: CASSLEVGVSYNEQFF. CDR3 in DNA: TGTGCCAGCAGCCTGGAGGTGGGTGTGTCATACAATGAGCAGTTCTTC.

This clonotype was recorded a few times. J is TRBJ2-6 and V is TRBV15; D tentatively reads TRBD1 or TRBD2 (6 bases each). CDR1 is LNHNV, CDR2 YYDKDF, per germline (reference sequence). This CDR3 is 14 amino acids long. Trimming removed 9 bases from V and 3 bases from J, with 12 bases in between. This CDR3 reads CATVGGYGANVLTF. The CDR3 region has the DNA TGTGCCACGGTAGGGGGGTATGGGGCCAACGTCCTGACTTTC. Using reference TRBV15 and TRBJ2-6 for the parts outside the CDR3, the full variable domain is DAMVIQNPRYQVTQFGKPVTLSCSQTLNHNVMYWYQQKSSQAPKLLFHYYDKDFNNEADTPDNFQSRRPNTSFCFLDIRSPGLGDTAMYLCATVGGYGANVLTFGAGSRLTVL.

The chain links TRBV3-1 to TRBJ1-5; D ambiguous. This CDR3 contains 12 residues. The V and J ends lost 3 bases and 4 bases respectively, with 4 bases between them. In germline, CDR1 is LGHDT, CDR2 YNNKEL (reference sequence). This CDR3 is CASSHKNQPQHF. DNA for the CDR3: TGTGCCAGCAGCCACAAAAATCAGCCCCAGCATTTT.

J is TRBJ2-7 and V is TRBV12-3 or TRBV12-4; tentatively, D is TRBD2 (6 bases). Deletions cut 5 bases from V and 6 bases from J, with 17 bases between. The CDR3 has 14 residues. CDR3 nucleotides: TGTGCCAGCAGTCCCGGGGGAACGATGGGCGAGCAGTACTTC. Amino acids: CASSPGGTMGEQYF.